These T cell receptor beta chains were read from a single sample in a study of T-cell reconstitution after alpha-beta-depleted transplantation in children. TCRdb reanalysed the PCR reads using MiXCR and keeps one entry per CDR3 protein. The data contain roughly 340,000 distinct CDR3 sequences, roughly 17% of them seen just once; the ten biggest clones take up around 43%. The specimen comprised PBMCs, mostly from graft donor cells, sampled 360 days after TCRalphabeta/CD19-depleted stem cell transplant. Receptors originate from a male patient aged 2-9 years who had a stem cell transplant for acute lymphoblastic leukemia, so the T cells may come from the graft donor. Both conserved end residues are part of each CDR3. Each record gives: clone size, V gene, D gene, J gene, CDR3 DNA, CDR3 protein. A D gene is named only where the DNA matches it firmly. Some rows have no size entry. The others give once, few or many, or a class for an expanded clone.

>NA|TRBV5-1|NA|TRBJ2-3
TGCGCCAGCAGCTTGTGGATAACAACCCTCCTCAACACAGATACGCAGTATTTT
CASSLWITTLLNTDTQYF
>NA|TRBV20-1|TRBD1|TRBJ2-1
TGCAGTGCTAGAGATTATTCCGCCGGGACAGAGGGTCTCTTC
CSARDYSAGTEGLF
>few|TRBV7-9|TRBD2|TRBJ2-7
TGTGCCAGCAGCCCAACCGGGACTAGCGGGATCTACGAGCAGTACTTC
CASSPTGTSGIYEQYF
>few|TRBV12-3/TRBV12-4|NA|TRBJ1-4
TGTGCCAGCAGTTTCCCAGGGAACCCCTCGACTAATGAAAAACTGTTTTTT
CASSFPGNPSTNEKLFF
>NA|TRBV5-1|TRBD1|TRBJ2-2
TGCGCCAGCAGCTTGGATGTGACAGGGAATACCGGGGAGCTGTTTTTT
CASSLDVTGNTGELFF
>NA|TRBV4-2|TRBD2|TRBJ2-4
TGTGCCAGCAGCCACCATGGTACTAGCGGGTCAAACATTCAGTACTTC
CASSHHGTSGSNIQYF
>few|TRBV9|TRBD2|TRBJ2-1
TGTGCCAGCAGCCCTCGATCGGGACTAGCGGGACTAGCAATCATCTACAATGAGCAGTTCTTC
CASSPRSGLAGLAIIYNEQFF
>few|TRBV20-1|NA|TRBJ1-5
TGCAGTGCTGCGGGGGACTCCAGGCGGCGGCCCCAGCATTTT
CSAAGDSRRRPQHF
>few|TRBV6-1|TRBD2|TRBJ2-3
TGTGCCAGCAGTGGTTCTAGCGGCTCGACGCAGTATTTT
CASSGSSGSTQYF
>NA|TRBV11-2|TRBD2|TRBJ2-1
TGTGCCAGCACCCACACCGGGACTAGACTGTTCTTC
CASTHTGTRLFF
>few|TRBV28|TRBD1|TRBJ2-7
TGTGCCAGCAGGCCCGCCACCGGGACAGGCCCCTACGAGCAGTACTTC
CASRPATGTGPYEQYF
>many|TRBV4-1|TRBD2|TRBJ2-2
TGCGCCAGCAGCCAAGAAGGGCCAGAAGTGGGGGGAGGGCCTTATACCGGGGAGCTGTTTTTT
CASSQEGPEVGGGPYTGELFF
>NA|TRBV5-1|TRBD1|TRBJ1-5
TGCGCCAGCAGCGTCGGGACAGGGGATCAGCCCCAGCATTTT
CASSVGTGDQPQHF
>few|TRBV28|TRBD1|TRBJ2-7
TGTGCCAGCAGTACCATCGAGGACAGGCGCCTATCCTACGAGCAGTACTTC
CASSTIEDRRLSYEQYF
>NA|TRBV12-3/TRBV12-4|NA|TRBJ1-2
TGTGCCAGCAGTTTAACTGGGCTTTATGGCTACACCTTC
CASSLTGLYGYTF
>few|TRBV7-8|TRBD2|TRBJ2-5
TGTGCCAGCAGCTTACGGACTAGCGGGGCGGAGACCCAGTACTTC
CASSLRTSGAETQYF
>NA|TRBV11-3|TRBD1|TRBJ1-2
TGTGCCAGCAGCTTAGATCCGGGACAGGGGAAAGGCTATGGCTACACCTTC
CASSLDPGQGKGYGYTF
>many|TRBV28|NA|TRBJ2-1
TGTGCCAGCAGTTTGGGGACTGGGATTTACAATGAGCAGTTCTTC
CASSLGTGIYNEQFF
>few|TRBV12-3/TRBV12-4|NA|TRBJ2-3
TGTGCCAGCAGTCCTAGCACGGGAGCGGGCACAGATACGCAGTATTTT
CASSPSTGAGTDTQYF
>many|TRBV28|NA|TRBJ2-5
TGTGCCAGCGGGAGGGAGACCCAGTACTTC
CASGRETQYF
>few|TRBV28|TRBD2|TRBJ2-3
TGTGCCAGCAGTTTTTCGGTGGGAGGGCCGCGGTATAACACAGATACGCAGTATTTT
CASSFSVGGPRYNTDTQYF
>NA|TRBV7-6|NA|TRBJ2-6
TGTGCCAGCAGCTCGGACATGCCCCCGATCTCTGGGGCCAACGTCCTGACTTTC
CASSSDMPPISGANVLTF
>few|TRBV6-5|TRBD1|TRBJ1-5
TGTGCCAGCAGTCCACTACGACAGGGGACTTACAATCAGCCCCAGCATTTT
CASSPLRQGTYNQPQHF
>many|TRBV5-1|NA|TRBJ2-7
TGCGCCAGCAGCTTGGCCGGCAGGGCCAACGAGCAGTACTTC
CASSLAGRANEQYF
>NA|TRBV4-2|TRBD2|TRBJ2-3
TGTGCCAGCAGCCTCCTAAGTGTGGGACTAGCGGGAGTAGGTATGACAGATACGCAGTATTTT
CASSLLSVGLAGVGMTDTQYF
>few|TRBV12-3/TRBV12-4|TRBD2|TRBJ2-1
TGTGCCAGCAGTATACTAGGACTAGCGGGATTTCTTTTTTCGGACAATGAGCAGTTCTTC
CASSILGLAGFLFSDNEQFF
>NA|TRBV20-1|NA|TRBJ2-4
TGCAGCCTCCTGGAGTTCGGGGACCTTCCCAAAAACATTCAGTACTTC
CSLLEFGDLPKNIQYF
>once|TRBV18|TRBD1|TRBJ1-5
TGTGCCAGCTCAAGCGACAGGGAGCAGCCCCAGCATTTT
CASSSDREQPQHF
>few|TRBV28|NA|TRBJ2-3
TGTGCCAGCAGTTTACCGCGACATCCCACAGATACGCAGTATTTT
CASSLPRHPTDTQYF
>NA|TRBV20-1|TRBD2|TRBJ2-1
TGCAGTACCCGGACTAGCGGGAGGGTAAGGGAGCAGTTCTTC
CSTRTSGRVREQFF
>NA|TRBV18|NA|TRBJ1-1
TGTGCCAGCTCACCACGGGTATGGGGGAACACTGAAGCTTTCTTT
CASSPRVWGNTEAFF
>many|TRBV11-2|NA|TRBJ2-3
TGTGCCAGCGGGCCCTATGGGGGGAGGCTTACAGATACGCAGTATTTT
CASGPYGGRLTDTQYF
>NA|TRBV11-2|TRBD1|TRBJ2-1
TGTGCCAGCAGCTTAGATCGCTGGGGACAGGGGAGCAATGAGCAGTTCTTC
CASSLDRWGQGSNEQFF
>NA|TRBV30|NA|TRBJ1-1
TGTGCCTGGAGACAGAACACTGAAGCTTTCTTT
CAWRQNTEAFF
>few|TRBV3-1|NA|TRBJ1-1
TGTGCCAGCAGCCAACTAAAGACGGTCCAGGCCACGCAGCAGGCTTTCTTT
CASSQLKTVQATQQAFF
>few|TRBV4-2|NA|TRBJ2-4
TGTGCCAGCAGCCAAGAGTACAGGGTAGACATTCAGTACTTC
CASSQEYRVDIQYF
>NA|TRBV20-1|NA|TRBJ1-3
TGCAGTGCTAGGGCCCCACAGACTGGAAACACCATATATTTT
CSARAPQTGNTIYF
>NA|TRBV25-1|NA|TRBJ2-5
TGTGCCAGCAGTGAATATCGCTGGCGGGAAGAGACCCAGTACTTC
CASSEYRWREETQYF
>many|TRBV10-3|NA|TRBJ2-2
TGTGCCATCAGTGGCGGGGTGCGGAACACCGGGGAGCTGTTTTTT
CAISGGVRNTGELFF
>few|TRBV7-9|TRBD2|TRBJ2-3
TGTGCGGGGGGACTAGCGGGACCAGATACGCAGTATTTT
CAGGLAGPDTQYF
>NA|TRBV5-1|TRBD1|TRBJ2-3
TGCGCCAGCAGCCCCGGGACAGGGGTTTCATATACGCAGTATTTT
CASSPGTGVSYTQYF
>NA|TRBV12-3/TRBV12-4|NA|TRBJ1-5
TGTGCCAGCAGTTTACGGGGTTACCACAATCAGCCCCAGCATTTT
CASSLRGYHNQPQHF
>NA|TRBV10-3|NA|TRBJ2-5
TGTGCCATCCATGGTCCCAGGTACCAAGAGACCCAGTACTTC
CAIHGPRYQETQYF
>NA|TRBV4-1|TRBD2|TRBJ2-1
TGCGCCAGCAGGGGACTAGCGGGAGAGCAGTTCTTC
CASRGLAGEQFF
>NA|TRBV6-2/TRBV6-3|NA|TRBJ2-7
TGTGCCAGCAGTGCCCAGGAATTCGACCCTCTCGGCTACGAGCAGTACTTC
CASSAQEFDPLGYEQYF
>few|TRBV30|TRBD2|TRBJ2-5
TGTGCCTGGAGTCCCCTACTAGCGGGAGTGGAGACCCAGTACTTC
CAWSPLLAGVETQYF
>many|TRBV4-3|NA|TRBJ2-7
TGCGCCAGCAGCCAAGATTCCCTTGGACTCTACGAGCAGTACTTC
CASSQDSLGLYEQYF